A selection of T cell receptor beta chains follows, all from one sample in a study of CD8 T cells in ankylosing spondylitis. TCRdb reanalysed the 5' RACE reads using MiXCR and keeps one entry per CDR3 protein. Of 250,000 to 350,000 distinct CDR3 sequences listed, roughly 20% are singletons. Specimen: blood, either unsorted or a sorted T cell fraction (not recorded which). These TCRs come from a male donor with ankylosing spondylitis or in good health (not recorded which). Both conserved end residues are part of each CDR3. The D gene is left open where the match is weak. Expanded clones are given a class, and other clones once, few, many or no size at all.

v_gene: TRBV7-7; j_gene: TRBJ2-2; d_gene: -; abundance: -; CDR3nt: TGTGCTAGCAGCCCCGTTGGGGGGACCGGGGAGCTGTTTTTT; CDR3aa: CASSPVGGTGELFF
v_gene: TRBV4-2; j_gene: TRBJ2-3; d_gene: -; abundance: few; CDR3nt: TGTGCCAGCAGCCAAGATCCGGGCGGGGTGTCTATTGGTGATACGCAGTATTTT; CDR3aa: CASSQDPGGVSIGDTQYF
v_gene: TRBV5-1; j_gene: TRBJ1-2; d_gene: -; abundance: few; CDR3nt: TGCGCCAGCAGCTTGGCTCGGGGAACGGGCTATGGCTACACCTTC; CDR3aa: CASSLARGTGYGYTF
v_gene: TRBV20-1; j_gene: TRBJ2-2; d_gene: -; abundance: few; CDR3nt: TGCAGTGCTAGGACGGACGCCAACACCGGGGAGCTGTTTTTT; CDR3aa: CSARTDANTGELFF
v_gene: TRBV20-1; j_gene: TRBJ2-2; d_gene: TRBD2; abundance: -; CDR3nt: TGCAGTGCTAGCCCTAGCGGGAGGACCACCGGGGAGCTGTTTTTT; CDR3aa: CSASPSGRTTGELFF
v_gene: TRBV29-1; j_gene: TRBJ2-5; d_gene: TRBD2; abundance: few; CDR3nt: TGCAGCGCAACTAGCGGGGAGACCCAGTACTTC; CDR3aa: CSATSGETQYF
v_gene: TRBV28; j_gene: TRBJ1-1; d_gene: -; abundance: many; CDR3nt: TGTGCCAGCAGTTTTGGGGGACATCCTGAAGCTTTCTTT; CDR3aa: CASSFGGHPEAFF
v_gene: TRBV9; j_gene: TRBJ1-1; d_gene: -; abundance: many; CDR3nt: TGTGCCAGCAGCGTAGGAGGTAATCCCACTGAAGCTTTCTTT; CDR3aa: CASSVGGNPTEAFF
v_gene: TRBV10-3; j_gene: TRBJ2-1; d_gene: -; abundance: few; CDR3nt: TGTGCCATCAGTGGTGGGGCGAGTTACAATGAGCAGTTCTTC; CDR3aa: CAISGGASYNEQFF
v_gene: TRBV3-1; j_gene: TRBJ2-1; d_gene: TRBD1; abundance: -; CDR3nt: TGTGCCAGCAGCCAAGAGAAGGGGGCTAGACCAGCGTACAATGAGCAGTTCTTC; CDR3aa: CASSQEKGARPAYNEQFF
v_gene: TRBV5-6; j_gene: TRBJ1-2; d_gene: -; abundance: few; CDR3nt: TGTGCCAGCACCGGGGGGGACGGCTACACCTTC; CDR3aa: CASTGGDGYTF
v_gene: TRBV5-1; j_gene: TRBJ1-2; d_gene: -; abundance: -; CDR3nt: TGCGCCAGCAGCCCCGGGGCAACAGGTTCCAACTATGGCTACACCTTC; CDR3aa: CASSPGATGSNYGYTF
v_gene: TRBV3-1; j_gene: TRBJ2-2; d_gene: -; abundance: -; CDR3nt: TGTGCCAGCAGCCAAGATACCATAGCCGGGGAGCTGTTTTTT; CDR3aa: CASSQDTIAGELFF
v_gene: TRBV5-1; j_gene: TRBJ1-1; d_gene: -; abundance: -; CDR3nt: TGCGCCAGCAGCCCGCTGGGGGCGGCGAACACTGAAGCTTTCTTT; CDR3aa: CASSPLGAANTEAFF
v_gene: TRBV24-1; j_gene: TRBJ2-3; d_gene: -; abundance: few; CDR3nt: TGTGCCACCAGTATCGCACCCACAGATACGCAGTATTTT; CDR3aa: CATSIAPTDTQYF
v_gene: TRBV12-3/TRBV12-4; j_gene: TRBJ1-3; d_gene: -; abundance: few; CDR3nt: TGTGCCAGCAGGGGATTCGGGTCGAATAGAAACACCATATATTTT; CDR3aa: CASRGFGSNRNTIYF
v_gene: TRBV12-3/TRBV12-4; j_gene: TRBJ2-2; d_gene: -; abundance: few; CDR3nt: TGTGCCACCATGAAGACGGGGCTGACGAACACCGGGGAGCTGTTTTTT; CDR3aa: CATMKTGLTNTGELFF
v_gene: TRBV6-5; j_gene: TRBJ2-2; d_gene: -; abundance: -; CDR3nt: TGTGCCAGCAGTTACCGGGACACGGGCGGGGAGCTGTTTTTT; CDR3aa: CASSYRDTGGELFF
v_gene: TRBV24-1; j_gene: TRBJ2-1; d_gene: -; abundance: -; CDR3nt: TGTGCCACCAGTGGGGGGGATCTCTACAATGAGCAGTTCTTC; CDR3aa: CATSGGDLYNEQFF
v_gene: TRBV2; j_gene: TRBJ2-3; d_gene: -; abundance: many; CDR3nt: TGTGCCAGCAGGGTGTCAGGGTCAAGAGATACGCAGTATTTT; CDR3aa: CASRVSGSRDTQYF
v_gene: TRBV7-3; j_gene: TRBJ2-2; d_gene: -; abundance: few; CDR3nt: TGTGCCAGCAGCTTAATTCCTAGGCGGGACACCGGGGAGCTGTTTTTT; CDR3aa: CASSLIPRRDTGELFF
v_gene: TRBV11-2; j_gene: TRBJ2-1; d_gene: TRBD2; abundance: few; CDR3nt: TGTGCCAGCAGCTCATTAGCGGGGGGGCGTGGCAATGAGCAGTTCTTC; CDR3aa: CASSSLAGGRGNEQFF
v_gene: TRBV20-1; j_gene: TRBJ2-5; d_gene: TRBD2; abundance: few; CDR3nt: TGCAGTGCTAGGAGAAGCGGGAACGCCCAAGAGACCCAGTACTTC; CDR3aa: CSARRSGNAQETQYF
v_gene: TRBV12-3/TRBV12-4; j_gene: TRBJ1-2; d_gene: -; abundance: -; CDR3nt: TGTGCCAGCAGTCCCGAGGGGATGGGCTATGGCTACACCTTC; CDR3aa: CASSPEGMGYGYTF
v_gene: TRBV9; j_gene: TRBJ2-3; d_gene: -; abundance: few; CDR3nt: TGTGCCAGCACCCCCTTGGAGGGGGGGTCAATCACAGATACGCAGTATTTT; CDR3aa: CASTPLEGGSITDTQYF
v_gene: TRBV19; j_gene: TRBJ2-3; d_gene: -; abundance: few; CDR3nt: TGTGCCAGTAAAGGGGGAAGCACAGATACGCAGTATTTT; CDR3aa: CASKGGSTDTQYF
v_gene: TRBV6-5; j_gene: TRBJ1-3; d_gene: TRBD1; abundance: -; CDR3nt: TGTGCCAGCAGTTTTCGGGGACAGGGCGAAAACACCATATATTTT; CDR3aa: CASSFRGQGENTIYF
v_gene: TRBV5-1; j_gene: TRBJ2-5; d_gene: -; abundance: many; CDR3nt: TGCGCCAGCAGCTTGGTACCCCAAGAGACCCAGTACTTC; CDR3aa: CASSLVPQETQYF
v_gene: TRBV7-8; j_gene: TRBJ1-2; d_gene: -; abundance: -; CDR3nt: TGTGCCAGCAGCTTAGCTGTAGGGTCTTATGGCTACACCTTC; CDR3aa: CASSLAVGSYGYTF
v_gene: TRBV7-8; j_gene: TRBJ1-2; d_gene: -; abundance: -; CDR3nt: TGTGCCAGCAGCTCCATGACAGGTCTCAGTGGCTACACCTTC; CDR3aa: CASSSMTGLSGYTF
v_gene: TRBV5-1; j_gene: TRBJ2-3; d_gene: TRBD1; abundance: -; CDR3nt: TGCGCCAGCAGCACCGGACAGGGCCCAGATACGCAGTATTTT; CDR3aa: CASSTGQGPDTQYF
v_gene: TRBV7-3; j_gene: TRBJ2-2; d_gene: -; abundance: -; CDR3nt: TGTGCCAGCAGCAAAGGGGGTGCCACCGGGGAGCTGTTTTTT; CDR3aa: CASSKGGATGELFF
v_gene: TRBV29-1; j_gene: TRBJ1-1; d_gene: -; abundance: many; CDR3nt: TGCAGCGTTGAACCCCAGCAGGGGAGTGGCACTGAAGCTTTCTTT; CDR3aa: CSVEPQQGSGTEAFF
v_gene: TRBV5-1; j_gene: TRBJ2-3; d_gene: TRBD2; abundance: -; CDR3nt: TGCGCCAGCAGCCCACTAGCACCGGGACTAGCCCTCACAGATACGCAGTATTTT; CDR3aa: CASSPLAPGLALTDTQYF
v_gene: TRBV11-2; j_gene: TRBJ2-1; d_gene: TRBD2; abundance: few; CDR3nt: TGTGCCAGCAGCTCAGGGACTAGATCATTGTTCTTC; CDR3aa: CASSSGTRSLFF
v_gene: TRBV28; j_gene: TRBJ2-2; d_gene: -; abundance: -; CDR3nt: TGTGCCAGCATTGGACATAACACCGGGGAGCTGTTTTTT; CDR3aa: CASIGHNTGELFF
v_gene: TRBV7-3; j_gene: TRBJ2-3; d_gene: -; abundance: few; CDR3nt: TGTGCCAGCAGCTTATCCAGGGTCTCGCAGTATTTT; CDR3aa: CASSLSRVSQYF
v_gene: TRBV20-1; j_gene: TRBJ2-3; d_gene: TRBD2; abundance: few; CDR3nt: TGCAGTGCTAGTTCTAGCGGTTGGGCAGATACGCAGTATTTT; CDR3aa: CSASSSGWADTQYF
v_gene: TRBV10-3; j_gene: TRBJ1-1; d_gene: TRBD1; abundance: -; CDR3nt: TGTGCCATCATGGGAAGGGCAGGGGGCAACACTGAAGCTTTCTTT; CDR3aa: CAIMGRAGGNTEAFF
v_gene: TRBV9; j_gene: TRBJ2-2; d_gene: -; abundance: few; CDR3nt: TGTGCCAGCAGCGCTGGACAGTTGAACACCGGGGAGCTGTTTTTT; CDR3aa: CASSAGQLNTGELFF
v_gene: TRBV25-1; j_gene: TRBJ1-4; d_gene: -; abundance: few; CDR3nt: TGTGCCAGCAGTGAAATGAAGGGACCATTGGGGAAACTGTTTTTT; CDR3aa: CASSEMKGPLGKLFF
v_gene: TRBV28; j_gene: TRBJ2-5; d_gene: -; abundance: few; CDR3nt: TGTGCCAGCAGGAATACAGACCAAGAGACCCAGTACTTC; CDR3aa: CASRNTDQETQYF
v_gene: TRBV29-1; j_gene: TRBJ2-6; d_gene: -; abundance: -; CDR3nt: TGCAGCGTTCAGGGCCAGGCTGGGGCCAACGTCCTGACTTTC; CDR3aa: CSVQGQAGANVLTF
v_gene: TRBV20-1; j_gene: TRBJ2-1; d_gene: -; abundance: many; CDR3nt: TGCAGTGCCAGACACATGCGTCTAAATGAGCAGTTCTTC; CDR3aa: CSARHMRLNEQFF
v_gene: TRBV5-1; j_gene: TRBJ2-1; d_gene: TRBD2; abundance: -; CDR3nt: TGCGCCAGCAGCTTTACGGGGGGTAGCTCCTACAATGAGCAGTTCTTC; CDR3aa: CASSFTGGSSYNEQFF
v_gene: TRBV20-1; j_gene: TRBJ2-2; d_gene: -; abundance: -; CDR3nt: TGCAGTGCTAGAGAACTTAGTACCGGGGAGCTGTTTTTT; CDR3aa: CSARELSTGELFF
v_gene: TRBV7-3; j_gene: TRBJ1-1; d_gene: -; abundance: few; CDR3nt: TGTGCCAGCAGCTTAAGGCCTCTGGGGAACACTGAAGCTTTCTTT; CDR3aa: CASSLRPLGNTEAFF
v_gene: TRBV12-3/TRBV12-4; j_gene: TRBJ2-3; d_gene: -; abundance: -; CDR3nt: TGTGCCAGCAGTTTAGGACTCTTCGGGGAGAGCACAGATACGCAGTATTTT; CDR3aa: CASSLGLFGESTDTQYF
v_gene: TRBV5-1; j_gene: TRBJ1-1; d_gene: -; abundance: few; CDR3nt: TGCGCCAGCAGCTTGGCGGGACTATCTGAAGCTTTCTTT; CDR3aa: CASSLAGLSEAFF
v_gene: TRBV28; j_gene: TRBJ2-2; d_gene: TRBD2; abundance: few; CDR3nt: TGTGCCAGCAGTTTACTTAGCGGGCGACTCACCGGGGAGCTGTTTTTT; CDR3aa: CASSLLSGRLTGELFF
v_gene: TRBV15; j_gene: TRBJ1-2; d_gene: -; abundance: few; CDR3nt: TGTGCCACCAGCAGAGAAACAGGGACTTATGGCTACACCTTC; CDR3aa: CATSRETGTYGYTF
v_gene: TRBV2; j_gene: TRBJ2-4; d_gene: TRBD1; abundance: -; CDR3nt: TGTGCCAGCAGTAATCCGGGACAGGGGGCGAACATTCAGTACTTC; CDR3aa: CASSNPGQGANIQYF
v_gene: TRBV6-1; j_gene: TRBJ1-2; d_gene: -; abundance: -; CDR3nt: TGTGCCGGTTCGCGGGGGCCTAGTTTGGGCTACACCTTC; CDR3aa: CAGSRGPSLGYTF
v_gene: TRBV4-2; j_gene: TRBJ2-3; d_gene: -; abundance: -; CDR3nt: TGTGCCAGCAGCCCGACTACAACAGATACGCAGTATTTT; CDR3aa: CASSPTTTDTQYF
v_gene: TRBV5-1; j_gene: TRBJ2-3; d_gene: -; abundance: few; CDR3nt: TGCGCCAGCAGCCTTGAAGGACCTTCCCCTCCAGATACGCAGTATTTT; CDR3aa: CASSLEGPSPPDTQYF
v_gene: TRBV10-3; j_gene: TRBJ2-1; d_gene: TRBD2; abundance: -; CDR3nt: TGTGCCATCAGTGAAGCTAGCGGTGGATACAATGAGCAGTTCTTC; CDR3aa: CAISEASGGYNEQFF